This TCR beta chain derives from a study of beta chain features in type 1 diabetes. Expressed TCRB transcripts were sequenced because the entire RNA isolate underwent reverse transcription. Generated by immunoSEQ multiplex PCR, the TCRdb table keeps only in-frame clones and is missing some. The sample contains about 340,000 clones, about 14% of which appear only once. Per germline, CDR1 SGHAT and CDR2 FQNNGV. This CDR3 spans 13 amino acids. Trimming removed 2 bases at V and 0 bases at J, with 3 bases between. The study, taken as a whole, reports: Across all four CD4+ subsets, people with type 1 diabetes showed modestly shorter TCRB CDR3s. Relative to healthy donors, patients appeared to have naive, central memory and Treg TCRB repertoires that were more similar. VDJ junctions sequenced from type 1 diabetes patients showed fewer insertions and more deletions.

This clone was detected only a few times. Its antigen is not known. The chain is built from TRBV11-2 and TRBJ2-3; no definite D call. The receptor comes from a woman between 18 and 29 years old with type 1 diabetes. Sample: naive CD4+ T cells from blood. The CDR3 loop is CASSLYSTDTQYF. The CDR3 bases are TGTGCCAGCAGCTTATATAGCACAGATACGCAGTATTTT.